The TCR beta chain under discussion was sequenced for a study of PD-1 blockade in classical Hodgkin lymphoma. Broader study findings: Newly diagnosed and completely responding patients shared comparable baseline diversity. Relapsed/refractory patients reportedly had the lowest baseline TCR diversity, below newly diagnosed patients, who were below healthy donors. CD8+ TCR diversity did not rise significantly by C4D1, unlike CD4+. What caused the repertoire differences, perhaps disease activity or prior therapy, remains undefined.

Each patient relapsed following autologous stem cell transplantation, and prior brentuximab vedotin exposure differed. Measured with immunoSEQ multiplex PCR; TCRdb has only the in-frame clones, and not every one. The sample includes some 43,000 clones, roughly 86% seen only once; the top ten take about 6%. A note on this clone: Its antigen is unknown.

Looked up from germline, CDR1 is SQVTM and CDR2 is ANQGSEA. V was clipped by 6 bases and J by 2 bases, with 17 bases between them. The CDR3 totals 14 residues. The sequencing used peripheral blood mononuclear cells (PBMCs), collected before the second cycle of nivolumab. The genes are TRBV29-1 and TRBJ2-7; tentatively, D is TRBD1 (5 bases). This TCR came from a human donor with classical Hodgkin lymphoma. DNA for the CDR3: TGCAGCGTAATTTGGGCAGGGTTTACCTACGAGCAGTACTTC. This encodes CSVIWAGFTYEQYF.